One and the same sample provided the 26 T cell receptor beta chains below, sequenced in a study of CD8 T cells in ankylosing spondylitis. General study points: A motif in TCR beta, a set of eight highly homologous variants, appeared characteristic of ankylosing spondylitis blood.

Which antigens these TCRs recognize remains unknown. TCRdb re-derived calls from the 5' RACE reads in MiXCR, one entry per CDR3 protein. The sample includes around 140,000 distinct CDR3 sequences, 17% seen only once; the top ten take about 30%. Sequenced input: blood, either unsorted or a sorted T cell fraction (not recorded which). These receptor sequences come from a male donor with ankylosing spondylitis.

J is TRBJ2-1 and V is TRBV7-3; 9 positions match TRBD2. Unmatched junction bases numbered 4, after V lost 2 bases and J lost 5 bases. CDR1 is SGHTA and CDR2 is FQGTGA in the germline V gene. The length of the CDR3 is 15 residues. CDR3 region: CASSLGGLANNEQFF. The DNA for the CDR3 is TGTGCCAGCAGCTTAGGAGGACTAGCGAACAATGAGCAGTTCTTC.

This clonotype was observed once. The V and J genes are TRBV6-6 and TRBJ2-2, with no clear D. V was shortened by 2 bases and J by 5 bases, with 6 bases between the two germline ends. Per germline, CDR1 MNHNY and CDR2 SVGAGI (reference sequence). The CDR3 runs to 13 residues. CDR3 DNA sequence: TGTGCCAGCAGTTACGTGGGGACCGGGGAGCTGTTTTTT. Its translation is CASSYVGTGELFF.

The chain uses TRBV6-5 and TRBJ2-3; 9 bases fit TRBD2. V shed 2 bases and J 5 bases; nucleotides not matched to a gene: 8. Per the germline V gene, CDR1 is MNHEY and CDR2 is SVGAGI. The CDR3 is 16 residues long. The DNA of the CDR3 is TGTGCCAGCAGTTACCCTAGCGGGGAGGGTCTAGATACGCAGTATTTT. Its protein product is CASSYPSGEGLDTQYF.

This rearrangement joins TRBV4-1 to TRBJ2-3, with TRBD2 identical over 10 bases. The CDR3 consists of 15 residues. J gave up 5 bases and V 3 bases, and 5 bases lay outside the gene matches. CDR1 is MGHRA and CDR2 is YSYEKL in the germline V gene. In DNA, the CDR3 is TGCGCCAGCAGCCAGCTAGCGGGAGCAGGAGATACGCAGTATTTT. Protein product: CASSQLAGAGDTQYF.

This clonotype was recorded a few times. The chain uses TRBV28 and TRBJ1-5; D is unresolved. This CDR3 is built from 12 residues. Germline CDR1 is MDHEN and CDR2 is SYDVKM. V was shortened by 3 bases and J by 6 bases, with 6 bases between the two germline ends. This CDR3 is CASSFHTQPQHF. DNA of the CDR3: TGTGCCAGCAGTTTCCATACTCAGCCCCAGCATTTT.

The chain recombines TRBV27 with TRBJ1-6; TRBD1 might be the D (6 bases). The CDR3 extends over 15 amino acids. Germline CDR1 MNHEY, CDR2 SMNVEV (reference sequence). V lost 6 bases, J lost 9 bases, and 18 bases lay in between. The CDR3 DNA reads TGTGCCAGCAGAGGGGGATCAGGGGTCCGTTCACCCCTCCACTTT. As protein: CASRGGSGVRSPLHF.

The J gene is TRBJ2-3, the V gene TRBV19; tentatively, D is TRBD2 (6 bases). Germline CDR1 LNHDA, CDR2 SQIVND (reference sequence). This CDR3 comprises 14 residues. Trimming cost V 8 bases and J 3 bases, with 15 bases left between them. CDR3 in amino acids: CASSPGTATDTQYF. The CDR3 DNA reads as TGTGCCAGTTCCCCCGGGACTGCGACAGATACGCAGTATTTT.

There are a few counts of this clonotype. This chain links TRBV20-1 with TRBJ2-1; either TRBD1 or TRBD2 may supply D (5 bases each). Germline V lookup: CDR1 DFQATT, CDR2 SNEGSKA (reference sequence). Trimming left V 6 bases short and J 0 bases short, with 21 bases between. This CDR3 comprises 17 residues. The CDR3 region has the DNA TGCAGTGCCACCGGGGCCACCTTCTTGAGCTCCTACAATGAGCAGTTCTTC. It yields the protein CSATGATFLSSYNEQFF.

There are a few counts of this clonotype. This rearrangement joins TRBV4-1 to TRBJ2-1; 8 bases are shared with TRBD2. V gave up 1 base and J gave up 2 bases; unmatched junction bases: 7. From germline, CDR1 is MGHRA and CDR2 YSYEKL. The CDR3 is made up of 17 amino acids. The CDR3 here is CASSQVGAGRAYNEQFF. The CDR3 region has the DNA TGCGCCAGCAGCCAAGTCGGGGCCGGGAGGGCCTACAATGAGCAGTTCTTC.

This clonotype was detected many times. The V gene is TRBV7-3, the J gene TRBJ2-1; TRBD2 aligns across 12 bases. This CDR3 is built from 17 residues. The V segment lost 4 bases and the J segment 6 bases; nucleotides outside the gene matches: 10. The germline CDR1 and CDR2 sequences are SGHTA and FQGTGA. This CDR3 reads CASSSGPSSGRGNEQFF. As DNA, the CDR3 is TGTGCCAGCAGCTCCGGACCCTCTAGCGGGAGGGGCAATGAGCAGTTCTTC.

The chain employs TRBV11-2 and TRBJ2-3; TRBD2 aligns across 7 bases. Germline loops: CDR1 SGHAT, CDR2 FQNNGV. After removal of 6 bases from V and 5 bases from J, the junction contained 11 bases not matched to a gene. The CDR3 runs 15 residues. The CDR3 nucleotides are TGTGCCAGCAGACTTAGCGGGCCTGGGGTAGATACGCAGTATTTT. Protein product: CASRLSGPGVDTQYF.

The rearrangement uses TRBV10-3 and TRBJ2-7; D assignment may be TRBD1 or TRBD2 (5 bases each). From germline, CDR1 is ENHRY and CDR2 SYGVKD. Trimming shortened V by 0 bases and J by 2 bases, and 11 bases separated the two germline ends. The CDR3 is 15 residues long. CDR3 sequence reads: CAISESTGLAYEQYF. CDR3 coding DNA: TGTGCCATCAGTGAGTCGACGGGGCTAGCCTACGAGCAGTACTTC.

This clonotype was observed a single time. The chain links TRBV7-9 to TRBJ2-7; maybe TRBD2 (6 bases). The CDR3 sequence is 15 residues long. Germline V gene sequence: CDR1 SEHNR, CDR2 FQNEAQ (reference sequence). Trimming left V 7 bases short and J 1 base short, with 17 bases between. CDR3 bases: TGTGCCAGCACCATTACCGGGACTGAATCCTACGAGCAGTACTTC. This translates into CASTITGTESYEQYF.

V gene TRBV4-1 combines with J gene TRBJ2-3; 10 bases match TRBD2. This CDR3 is 17 amino acids long. CDR1 is MGHRA and CDR2 is YSYEKL in the germline V gene. V shed 1 base, J shed 5 bases, and the junction held 9 bases outside the gene matches. The CDR3 loop is CASSQASSGRARDTQYF. In nucleotides, the CDR3 is TGCGCCAGCAGCCAAGCCTCCAGCGGGAGGGCCAGAGATACGCAGTATTTT.

This clonotype was observed a handful of times. CDR3 protein: CASSVPLTGVDYGYTF. The CDR3 region has the DNA TGTGCCAGCAGCGTACCCTTGACAGGGGTAGACTATGGCTACACCTTC. The gene calls are TRBV9 and TRBJ1-2; 8 bases are shared with TRBD1. After removal of 1 base from V and 3 bases from J, the junction contained 8 bases not matched to a gene. CDR3 length: 16 amino acids. CDR1 and CDR2 (germline): SGDLS, YYNGEE.

The V and J genes are TRBV7-9 and TRBJ2-7; 8 bases align to TRBD1. V gave up 7 bases and J gave up 4 bases; unmatched junction bases: 9. CDR3 length equals 14 residues. The V gene's germline CDR1 is SEHNR and CDR2 FQNEAQ (reference sequence). The CDR3 here is CASTSGTGLYEQYF. CDR3 bases: TGTGCCAGCACCTCCGGGACAGGCCTATACGAGCAGTACTTC.

This clonotype showed up just once. The chain has TRBV5-1 and TRBJ2-7, with TRBD1 matching 7 bases. Germline CDR1 and CDR2: SGHRS and YFSETQ. V shed 3 bases and J 3 bases; nucleotides not matched to a gene: 3. This CDR3 is built from 13 residues. CDR3 in amino acids: CASSWRQGYEQYF. The CDR3 coding sequence is TGCGCCAGCAGCTGGAGACAGGGCTACGAGCAGTACTTC.

In the case of this clonotype: The CDR3 does not end in the conserved phenylalanine or tryptophan, so this is likely a read error. The V and J genes are TRBV12-3 or TRBV12-4 and TRBJ2-3; TRBD2 matches at 13 bases. V dropped 6 bases and J dropped 4; count of bases not matched to a gene: 7. CDR3 length: 16 residues. The CDR3, as DNA: TGTGCCAGCAGCCCGGGACTAGCGGGACAGGCAGATACGCAGTATTAT. Amino acids: CASSPGLAGQADTQYY.

The rearrangement uses TRBV11-2 and TRBJ1-2; perhaps TRBD1 as D (5 bases). This CDR3 spans 17 amino acids. The germline V and J ends were trimmed by 3 bases and 2 bases, with 19 bases remaining between them. Looked up from germline, CDR1 is SGHAT and CDR2 is FQNNGV. The CDR3 sequence is CASSFPTVQGANYGYTF. The CDR3 region has the DNA TGTGCCAGCAGCTTCCCGACAGTCCAGGGAGCGAACTATGGCTACACCTTC.

This clonotype was counted a few times. V usage is TRBV5-1 and J usage is TRBJ2-1, with a possible D match to TRBD2 (6 bases). Trimming stripped 2 bases from V and 4 bases from J, with 13 bases between. This CDR3 region has 15 residues. In germline, CDR1 is SGHRS, CDR2 YFSETQ. CDR3 residues: CASSFGGVEYNEQFF. The CDR3 DNA reads as TGCGCCAGCAGCTTCGGGGGAGTGGAGTACAATGAGCAGTTCTTC.

The CDR3 DNA is TGCGCCAGCAGCCAAGAAGGAGTGAACACTGAAGCTTTCTTT. Protein sequence: CASSQEGVNTEAFF. The V and J genes are TRBV4-1 and TRBJ1-1, with D unresolved. CDR1 and CDR2 from the germline V gene are MGHRA and YSYEKL. The CDR3 is 14 residues long. With 0 bases removed from V and 0 bases from J, the gap between germline ends came to 5 bases.

A few counts support this clonotype. This chain joins TRBV29-1 and TRBJ1-5; D uncertain. V lost 6 bases, J lost 0 bases, and 12 bases lay in between. This CDR3 has 14 amino acids. From germline, CDR1 is SQVTM and CDR2 ANQGSEA. The CDR3 bases are TGCAGCGTAGCAACCGAAGCTAGCAATCAGCCCCAGCATTTT. Translation gives CSVATEASNQPQHF.

This rearrangement joins TRBV11-2 to TRBJ2-2; tentative D call: TRBD1 (7 bases). This CDR3 has 12 residues. Germline V gene sequence: CDR1 SGHAT, CDR2 FQNNGV. V was pared by 5 bases and J by 11 bases, with 12 bases between. The CDR3 loop is CASSPGGSELFF. The DNA of the CDR3 is TGTGCCAGCAGCCCAGGGGGGAGTGAGCTGTTTTTT.

This clonotype was detected a few times. This chain connects TRBV20-1 to TRBJ1-6; no firm D call. CDR1 DFQATT and CDR2 SNEGSKA come from the germline V gene (reference sequence). Trimming removed 1 base at V and 7 bases at J, with 23 bases between. The CDR3 covers 18 residues. The CDR3 DNA is TGCAGTGCTAGAGGTTCTTGGAAGAACCGTTTCCCGAATTCACCCCTCCACTTT. This sequence encodes CSARGSWKNRFPNSPLHF.

CDR3: CASRLAGSYNEQFF. The CDR3 DNA follows: TGTGCCAGCAGGCTAGCAGGGTCCTACAATGAGCAGTTCTTC. The chain uses TRBV12-3 or TRBV12-4 and TRBJ2-1; D possibly matches TRBD1 or TRBD2 (5 bases each). The CDR3 runs to 14 residues. V lost 6 bases to trimming and J lost 1 base, with 10 bases between them.

The V call is TRBV4-1, the J call TRBJ2-7; D tentatively fits TRBD1 or TRBD2 (5 bases each). Trimming left V 1 base short and J 6 bases short, with 13 bases between. The germline CDR1 and CDR2 sequences are MGHRA and YSYEKL. This CDR3 is 14 amino acids long. The CDR3 here is CASSQGRGASEQYF. Here the CDR3 DNA reads TGCGCCAGCAGCCAAGGAAGGGGAGCGAGCGAGCAGTACTTC.